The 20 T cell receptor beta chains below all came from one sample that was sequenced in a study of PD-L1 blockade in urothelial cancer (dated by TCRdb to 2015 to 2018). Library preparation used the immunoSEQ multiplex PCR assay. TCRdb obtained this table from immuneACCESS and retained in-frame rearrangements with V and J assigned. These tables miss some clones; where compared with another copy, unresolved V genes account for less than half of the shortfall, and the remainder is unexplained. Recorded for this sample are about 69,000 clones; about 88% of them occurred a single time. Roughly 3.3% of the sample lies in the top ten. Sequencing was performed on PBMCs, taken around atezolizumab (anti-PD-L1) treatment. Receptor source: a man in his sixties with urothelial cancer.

The chain's CDR3 is CASSQNRGGGNQPQHF. The DNA for the CDR3 is TGCGCCAGCAGCCAAAACCGAGGGGGGGGCAATCAGCCCCAGCATTTT. The J gene is TRBJ1-5, the V gene TRBV4-1; D is perhaps TRBD1 (6 bases). Germline-derived CDR1 and CDR2 are MGHRA and YSYEKL. CDR3 length: 16 residues. Deletions cut 2 bases from V and 2 bases from J, with 13 bases between.

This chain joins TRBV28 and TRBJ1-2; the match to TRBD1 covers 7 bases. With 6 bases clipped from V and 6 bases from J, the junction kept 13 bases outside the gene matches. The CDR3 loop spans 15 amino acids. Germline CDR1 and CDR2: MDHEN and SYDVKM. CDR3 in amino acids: CASRRSPGQVNGYTF. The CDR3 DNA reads TGTGCCAGCAGACGATCCCCCGGACAGGTGAATGGCTACACCTTC.

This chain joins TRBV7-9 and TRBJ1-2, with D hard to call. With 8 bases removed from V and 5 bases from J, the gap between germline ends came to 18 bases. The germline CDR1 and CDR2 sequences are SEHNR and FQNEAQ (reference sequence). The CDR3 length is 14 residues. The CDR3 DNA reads TGTGCCAGCGTACGGGAATCCTTTGGGTATGGCTACACCTTC. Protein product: CASVRESFGYGYTF.

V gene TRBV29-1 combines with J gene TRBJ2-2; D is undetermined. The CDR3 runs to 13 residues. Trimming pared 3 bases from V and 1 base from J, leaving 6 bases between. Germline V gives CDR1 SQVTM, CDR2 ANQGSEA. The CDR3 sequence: CSVEVRNTGELFF. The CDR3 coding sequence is TGCAGCGTTGAGGTCAGGAACACCGGGGAGCTGTTTTTT.

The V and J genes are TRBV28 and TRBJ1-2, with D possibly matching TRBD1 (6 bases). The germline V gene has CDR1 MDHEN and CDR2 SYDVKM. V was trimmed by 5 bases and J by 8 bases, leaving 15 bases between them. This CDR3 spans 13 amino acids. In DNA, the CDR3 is TGTGCCAGCAGTCCAGGACAGACGCGCGGCTACACCTTC. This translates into CASSPGQTRGYTF.

The CDR3 DNA sequence: TGTGCCAGCCAAGAGGTCTACGAGCAGTACTTC. This gives the protein CASQEVYEQYF. The chain employs TRBV6-1 and TRBJ2-7; D not resolved. CDR1 is MNHNS, CDR2 SASEGT, per germline. This CDR3 is 11 amino acids long. Trimming pared 8 bases from V and 3 bases from J, leaving 8 bases between.

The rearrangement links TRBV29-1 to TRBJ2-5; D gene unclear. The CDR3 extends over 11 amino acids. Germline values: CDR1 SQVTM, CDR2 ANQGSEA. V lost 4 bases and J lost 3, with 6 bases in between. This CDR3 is CSVGREETQYF. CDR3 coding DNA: TGCAGCGTTGGGAGAGAAGAGACCCAGTACTTC.

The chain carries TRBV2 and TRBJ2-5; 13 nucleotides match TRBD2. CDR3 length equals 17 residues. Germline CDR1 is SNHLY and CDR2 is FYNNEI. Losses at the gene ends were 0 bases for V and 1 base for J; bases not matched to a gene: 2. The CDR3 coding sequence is TGTGCCAGCAGTGAAGCTGGGACTAGCGGGGCCCAAGAGACCCAGTACTTC. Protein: CASSEAGTSGAQETQYF.

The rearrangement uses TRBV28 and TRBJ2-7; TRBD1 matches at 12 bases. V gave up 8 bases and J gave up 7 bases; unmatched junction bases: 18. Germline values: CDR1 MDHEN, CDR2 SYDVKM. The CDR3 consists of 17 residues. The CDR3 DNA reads TGTGCCAGCTTGGGACAGGGGGCTTCCCACGGGTCTGAGGAGCAGTACTTC. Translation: CASLGQGASHGSEEQYF.

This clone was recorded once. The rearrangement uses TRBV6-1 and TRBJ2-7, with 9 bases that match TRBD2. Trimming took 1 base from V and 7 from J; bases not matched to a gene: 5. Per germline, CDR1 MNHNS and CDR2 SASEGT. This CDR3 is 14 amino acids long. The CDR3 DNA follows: TGTGCCAGCAGTGAAGTAGCGGGGGCAAGGGAGCAGTACTTC. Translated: CASSEVAGAREQYF.

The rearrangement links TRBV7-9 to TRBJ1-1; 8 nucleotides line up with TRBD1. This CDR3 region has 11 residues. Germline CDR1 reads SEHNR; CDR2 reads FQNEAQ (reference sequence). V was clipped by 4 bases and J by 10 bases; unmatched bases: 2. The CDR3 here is CASSSQGGAFF. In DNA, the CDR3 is TGTGCCAGCAGCTCACAGGGGGGAGCTTTCTTT.

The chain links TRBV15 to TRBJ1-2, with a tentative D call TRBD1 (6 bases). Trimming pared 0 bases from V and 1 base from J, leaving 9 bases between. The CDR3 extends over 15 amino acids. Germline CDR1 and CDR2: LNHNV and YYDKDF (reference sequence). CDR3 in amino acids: CATSREQGNNYGYTF. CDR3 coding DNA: TGTGCCACCAGCAGAGAACAGGGAAATAACTATGGCTACACCTTC.

CDR3 DNA: TGTGCCAGCTCCCCAAGCTCGGACGCGGGGGATGGTGGCTACACCTTC. Encoded protein: CASSPSSDAGDGGYTF. The rearrangement uses TRBV18 and TRBJ1-2; the D gene is possibly TRBD1 (5 bases). The V gene's germline CDR1 is KGHSH and CDR2 LQKENI. The CDR3 length is 16 residues. V was cut by 6 bases and J by 7 bases, with 24 bases left in between.

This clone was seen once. The CDR3 reads CASSMRRQGTYEQYF. The CDR3 DNA sequence: TGTGCCAGTAGTATGAGGAGACAGGGGACCTACGAGCAGTACTTC. This rearrangement joins TRBV19 to TRBJ2-7, with 8 bases lining up with TRBD1. The V and J ends lost 3 bases and 2 bases, in that order; junction bases with no gene match: 6. Germline CDR1 LNHDA, CDR2 SQIVND (reference sequence). The CDR3 consists of 15 residues. Together with reference TRBV19 and TRBJ2-7, the CDR3 gives the full variable domain: DGGITQSPKYLFRKEGQNVTLSCEQNLNHDAMYWYRQDPGQGLRLIYYSQIVNDFQKGDIAEGYSVSREKKESFPLTVTSAQKNPTAFYLCASSMRRQGTYEQYFGPGTRLTVT.

The CDR3 region has the DNA TGCGCCAGCAGCTCACAGGGGAGATCGAACACTGAAGCTTTCTTT. As protein: CASSSQGRSNTEAFF. This chain uses TRBV5-1 with TRBJ1-1; TRBD1 matches at 7 bases. This CDR3 has 15 residues. The V and J ends lost 3 bases and 1 base, in that order; junction bases with no gene match: 6. Per the germline V gene, CDR1 is SGHRS and CDR2 is YFSETQ.

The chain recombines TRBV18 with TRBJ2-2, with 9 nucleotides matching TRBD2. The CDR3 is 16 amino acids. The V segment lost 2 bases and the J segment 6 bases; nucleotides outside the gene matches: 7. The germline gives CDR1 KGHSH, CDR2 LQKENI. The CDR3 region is CASSPAISGRSGELFF. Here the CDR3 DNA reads TGTGCCAGCTCACCAGCAATTAGCGGGAGATCCGGGGAGCTGTTTTTT. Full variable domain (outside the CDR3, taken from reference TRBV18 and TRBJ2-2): NAGVMQNPRHLVRRRGQEARLRCSPMKGHSHVYWYRQLPEEGLKFMVYLQKENIIDESGMPKERFSAEFPKEGPSILRIQQVVRGDSAAYFCASSPAISGRSGELFFGEGSRLTVL.

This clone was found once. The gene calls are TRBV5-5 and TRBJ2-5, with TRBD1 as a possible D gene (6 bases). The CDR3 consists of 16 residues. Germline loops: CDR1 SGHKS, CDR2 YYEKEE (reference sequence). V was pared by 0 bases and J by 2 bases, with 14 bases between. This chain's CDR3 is CASSLARGVRQETQYF. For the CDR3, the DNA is TGTGCCAGCAGCTTGGCCAGGGGTGTGAGGCAAGAGACCCAGTACTTC.

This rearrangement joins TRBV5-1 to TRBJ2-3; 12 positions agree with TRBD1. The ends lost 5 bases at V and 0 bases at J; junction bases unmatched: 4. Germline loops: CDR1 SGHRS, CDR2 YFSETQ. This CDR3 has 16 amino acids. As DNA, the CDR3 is TGCGCCAGCAGGGACGGGACAGGGGGCAGCACAGATACGCAGTATTTT. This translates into CASRDGTGGSTDTQYF.

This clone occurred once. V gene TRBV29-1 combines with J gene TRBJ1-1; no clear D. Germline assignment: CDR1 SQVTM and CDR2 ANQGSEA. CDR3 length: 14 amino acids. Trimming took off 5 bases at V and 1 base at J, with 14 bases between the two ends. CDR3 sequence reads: CSVSPNEANTEAFF. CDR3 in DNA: TGCAGCGTTTCCCCCAACGAGGCGAACACTGAAGCTTTCTTT.

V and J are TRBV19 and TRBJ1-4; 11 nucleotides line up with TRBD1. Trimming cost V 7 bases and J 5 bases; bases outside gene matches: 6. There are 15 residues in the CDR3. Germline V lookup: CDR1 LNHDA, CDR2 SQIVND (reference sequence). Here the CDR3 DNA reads TGTGCCAGTAACCGGGACAGGGGGAGAAATGAAAAACTGTTTTTT. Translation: CASNRDRGRNEKLFF. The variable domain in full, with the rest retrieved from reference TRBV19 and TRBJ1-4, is DGGITQSPKYLFRKEGQNVTLSCEQNLNHDAMYWYRQDPGQGLRLIYYSQIVNDFQKGDIAEGYSVSREKKESFPLTVTSAQKNPTAFYLCASNRDRGRNEKLFFGSGTQLSVL.